The clone carrying this T cell receptor beta chain was found a few times. V was shortened by 10 bases and J by 4 bases, with 13 bases between the two germline ends. From germline, CDR1 is SNHLY and CDR2 FYNNEI. The CDR3 loop spans 12 amino acids. The sample comes from a study of blood T cells in healthy people across ages. Alongside a J-beta primer mix, a sample-barcoded 5' primer served in a second PCR lasting about 7 to 11 cycles. TCRdb processed the 5' RACE reads anew with MiXCR; each CDR3 protein has one entry. The table records about 1,500,000 distinct CDR3 sequences, 35% to 45% of them present only once.

The sequence came from a woman aged 18-29 years in good health. The material sequenced was blood. The chain is built from TRBV2 and TRBJ2-5; the D call may be TRBD1 or TRBD2 (5 bases each). The CDR3 protein is CATGTLGETQYF. DNA for the CDR3: TGTGCCACAGGGACCCTGGGAGAGACCCAGTACTTC.